This T cell receptor (beta chain) is from a study of beta chain features in type 1 diabetes. CDR1 and CDR2 (germline): GTSNPN, SVGIG (reference sequence). Trimming took 4 bases from V and 5 from J, leaving 11 bases between them. CDR3 length equals 12 residues. A CD45RO/CCR7/CD25/CD127/CD95/CD27 panel sorted naive, central memory, regulatory and stem cell-like memory CD4+ cells. TCRB transcripts that were expressed got sequenced, as all of the isolated RNA had been reverse transcribed. Measured with immunoSEQ multiplex PCR; TCRdb has only the in-frame clones, and not every one. This table holds 390,000 or so clones, approximately 14% found once. Whole-study findings and limits: Comparison showed that naive, central memory and Treg TCRB repertoires appeared more similar among patients than among healthy donors.

This clone has only a few counts. Its antigen is unidentified. The chain combines TRBV30 with TRBJ1-2; D is ambiguous. Sequencing was done on a sample of naive CD4+ T cells from blood. This sequence was found in a man aged 25 to 45 in good health. The CDR3 nucleotides are TGTGCCTGGAACTTCGGCAGTTATGGCTACACCTTC. Translation: CAWNFGSYGYTF. Full variable domain (rest looked up from reference TRBV30 and TRBJ1-2): SQTIHQWPATLVQPVGSPLSLECTVEGTSNPNLYWYRQAAGRGLQLLFYSVGIGQISSEVPQNLSASRPQDRQFILSSKKLLLSDSGFYLCAWNFGSYGYTFGSGTRLTVV.